These T cell receptor beta chains were read from a single sample in a study of Ad26.COV2.S vaccination and SARS-CoV-2 variants. Here immunoSEQ multiplex PCR was the method, and the copy in TCRdb shows in-frame clones only, minus some. Of some 270,000 clones in the sample, approximately 90% were seen once. This specimen was peripheral blood, taken in a trial of Ad26.COV2.S vaccine versus placebo. All receptors come from a person aged 18-60 years who received the Ad26.COV2.S COVID-19 vaccine or a placebo. Each CDR3 is given with its conserved first and last residue. A D gene is named only where the DNA matches it firmly. The listing skips clone size in some rows; elsewhere it reads once, few, many or a size class.

d_call j_call v_call clone_size cdr3_length cdr3_nt cdr3_aa
NA TRBJ1-2 TRBV9 few 15 TGTGCCAGCAGCGTAGGCCAGATAGACTCCTATGGCTACACCTTC CASSVGQIDSYGYTF
TRBD2 TRBJ2-1 TRBV5-8 once 15 TGTGCCAGCAGCCGCGGGGGGAACTCCTACAATGAGCAGTTCTTC CASSRGGNSYNEQFF
TRBD1 TRBJ2-2 TRBV27 NA 16 TGTGCCAGCAGTTTTATTGGACAGGGAAGCACCGGGGAGCTGTTTTTT CASSFIGQGSTGELFF
TRBD1 TRBJ1-3 TRBV10-1 NA 14 TGCGCCAGCAGCCGGACAGGGCTTGGAAACACCATATATTTT CASSRTGLGNTIYF
TRBD2 TRBJ2-1 TRBV4-3 few 15 TGCGCCAGCAGCCTGGACGGGAGGCCCTACAATGAGCAGTTCTTC CASSLDGRPYNEQFF
NA TRBJ2-7 TRBV4-1 NA 15 TGCGCCAGCAGCCAAGTTCCCAGAAGCTCCTACGAGCAGTACTTC CASSQVPRSSYEQYF
TRBD2 TRBJ2-3 TRBV4-1 NA 17 TGCGCCAGCAGCCAACCCCTACTAGCGGGAGGCACAGATACGCAGTATTTT CASSQPLLAGGTDTQYF
TRBD1 TRBJ1-5 TRBV4-1 NA 15 TGCGCCAGCAGCCAGCCTACAGGGGGCAATCAGCCCCAGCATTTT CASSQPTGGNQPQHF
NA TRBJ1-1 TRBV6-2/TRBV6-3 NA 13 TGTGCCAGCAGCCCTACTGACAACACTGAAGCTTTCTTT CASSPTDNTEAFF
TRBD2 TRBJ2-1 TRBV7-3 NA 16 TGTGCCAGCAGCCAAGGGAGTAGCGGGAGGAACAATGAGCAGTTCTTC CASSQGSSGRNNEQFF
TRBD2 TRBJ2-1 TRBV7-3 NA 17 TGTGCCAGCAGCTTATTTAGGACTAGCGGGAGTAGGGATGAGCAGTTCTTC CASSLFRTSGSRDEQFF
TRBD1 TRBJ2-5 TRBV25-1 NA 17 TGTGCCAGCAGTGAAGCCGGGACAGGGGGTGGTCGGGAGACCCAGTACTTC CASSEAGTGGGRETQYF
NA TRBJ1-5 TRBV10-2 NA 13 TGCGCCAGCAGTGAATTAGTAGGTCAGCCCCAGCATTTT CASSELVGQPQHF
NA TRBJ2-1 TRBV9 once 13 TGTGCCAGCAGCGTTTATAGTAACAATGAGCAGTTCTTC CASSVYSNNEQFF
NA TRBJ2-7 TRBV7-8 NA 13 TGTGCCAGCACCCCTGGGGCTTTCTACGAGCAGTACTTC CASTPGAFYEQYF
TRBD2 TRBJ2-1 TRBV18 NA 15 TGTGCCAGCTCACCACTTCCCAGCGGGGGGAATGAGCAGTTCTTC CASSPLPSGGNEQFF
NA TRBJ2-1 TRBV6-5 NA 15 TGTGCCAGCAGCTCCCTATTTACAGGGATCCGTGAGCAGTTCTTC CASSSLFTGIREQFF
NA TRBJ2-3 TRBV19 NA 15 TGTGCCAGTAGTGAATTGAGCAGGGCCCCAGATACGCAGTATTTT CASSELSRAPDTQYF
TRBD2 TRBJ2-1 TRBV7-8 NA 17 TGTGCCAGCAGCTTAAGACTAGCGGGGGTCCCCGGCAATGAGCAGTTCTTC CASSLRLAGVPGNEQFF
TRBD1 TRBJ1-4 TRBV4-3 NA 18 TGCGCCAGCAGCCAAGCCCCGGGACAGGGGGCAGGTAATGAAAAACTGTTTTTT CASSQAPGQGAGNEKLFF
NA TRBJ2-5 TRBV12-3/TRBV12-4 NA 12 TGTGCCAGCAGTTTATCCGAAGAGACCCAGTACTTC CASSLSEETQYF
NA TRBJ1-3 TRBV4-2 once 14 TGTGCCAGCAGCCAATCCGGGTCCGGAAACACCATATATTTT CASSQSGSGNTIYF
NA TRBJ1-6 TRBV11-2 NA 14 TGTGCCAGCAGCTTCCTCAGGGGTAATTCACCCCTCCACTTT CASSFLRGNSPLHF
NA TRBJ2-7 TRBV30 NA 12 TGTGCCTGGAGTCCCGGGACCTACGAGCAGTACTTC CAWSPGTYEQYF
NA TRBJ1-4 TRBV7-2 NA 16 TGTGCCAGCAGCTTCGGACACGTTGCAACTAATGAAAAACTGTTTTTT CASSFGHVATNEKLFF
NA TRBJ1-2 TRBV19 NA 15 TGTGCCAGTAGGCGACCCGAACTAGCTAACTATGGCTACACCTTC CASRRPELANYGYTF
TRBD1 TRBJ1-1 TRBV29-1 NA 13 TGCAGCGTTGCGACAGGGGAGGATGTTGAAGCTTTCTTT CSVATGEDVEAFF
TRBD1 TRBJ1-1 TRBV19 NA 16 TGTGCCAGTAGTATGAGACAGGGAAGTTTGGGTACTGAAGCTTTCTTT CASSMRQGSLGTEAFF
NA TRBJ1-4 TRBV29-1 NA 13 TGCAGCGTTTTTAATCTAGGGGCTGAAAAACTGTTTTTT CSVFNLGAEKLFF
NA TRBJ1-5 TRBV5-6 few 15 TGTGCCAGCAGCTTGAAAAGGGCCCAAAATCAGCCCCAGCATTTT CASSLKRAQNQPQHF
NA TRBJ1-1 TRBV4-2 NA 18 TGTGCCAGCAGCCATTACGGCCGAGCGATGGGAGGAGGCACTGAAGCTTTCTTT CASSHYGRAMGGGTEAFF
NA TRBJ2-1 TRBV15 NA 15 TGTGCCACCAGCAGAGCGGGGGTCGACTACAATGAGCAGTTCTTC CATSRAGVDYNEQFF
NA TRBJ1-2 TRBV6-2/TRBV6-3 NA 15 TGTGCCAGCAGCTCATCCGGACGCCATATCTATGGCTACACCTTC CASSSSGRHIYGYTF
NA TRBJ2-1 TRBV7-8 NA 16 TGTGCCAGCAGCTCACGGACTCGAAGCTCCTACAATGAGCAGTTCTTC CASSSRTRSSYNEQFF
NA TRBJ1-2 TRBV7-2 NA 16 TGTGCCAGCAGCCCGAATAGGGGGAGTAATAGCTATGGCTACACCTTC CASSPNRGSNSYGYTF
TRBD2 TRBJ2-5 TRBV7-2 NA 14 TGTGCCAGCAGCTCGAACGCGGGGGGGGAGACCCAGTACTTC CASSSNAGGETQYF
TRBD1 TRBJ2-5 TRBV19 NA 14 TGTGCCAGTAGTGACAGGGGGCAATGGGAGACCCAGTACTTC CASSDRGQWETQYF
NA TRBJ2-5 TRBV6-5 once 15 TGTGCCAGCAGTTACTCGTCCGGGGCGGAAGAGACCCAGTACTTC CASSYSSGAEETQYF
NA TRBJ1-5 TRBV10-3 NA 15 TGTGCCATCAGTGAAGAAACAGTCGGATCTCAGCCCCAGCATTTT CAISEETVGSQPQHF
NA TRBJ2-1 TRBV4-1 NA 16 TGCGCCAGCAGCCAAGTACTAGGAAACTCCTACAATGAGCAGTTCTTC CASSQVLGNSYNEQFF
NA TRBJ2-1 TRBV6-5 NA 13 TGCGGTTGTCGAGGGTGGTCCTACAATGAGCAGTTCTTC CGCRGWSYNEQFF
NA TRBJ1-5 TRBV30 NA 12 TGTGCCTGGAGGTCGGCTCCCCAGCCCCAGCATTTT CAWRSAPQPQHF
TRBD2 TRBJ2-4 TRBV27 NA 19 TGTGCCAGCAGTGCCCGTGTGGGGAGCGGGGGCCTAGCCAAAAACATTCAGTACTTC CASSARVGSGGLAKNIQYF
TRBD2 TRBJ2-7 TRBV19 NA 14 TGTGCCAGTAGTAGTGCGGGGGACTCCTACGAGCAGTACTTC CASSSAGDSYEQYF
NA TRBJ2-5 TRBV6-2/TRBV6-3 NA 13 TGTGCCAGCAGCCGCACCTCCCCAGAGACCCAGTACTTC CASSRTSPETQYF
NA TRBJ1-4 TRBV27 NA 15 TGTGCCAGCAGTTTATTCGGGGGGGCTAATGAAAAACTGTTTTTT CASSLFGGANEKLFF
TRBD2 TRBJ2-1 TRBV11-2 NA 17 TGTGCCAGCAGCTTAGAGAGAACTAGCGGGGGGGCCTATGAGCAGTTCTTC CASSLERTSGGAYEQFF